This T cell receptor (beta chain) was retrieved from a study of shared clonotypes between healthy human individuals. The CDR3 is 16 residues long. The germline V gene has CDR1 SEHNR and CDR2 FQNEAQ (reference sequence). The junction had 10 bases not matched to a gene; V was cut back by 4 bases and J by 4 bases. Method: immunoSEQ multiplex PCR; TCRdb's copy keeps in-frame clones and lacks some. Here the sample spans 2 million to 2.5 million clones, over 85% being singletons. Specimen: naive CD4+ T cells from PBMCs. Documented subset: CD45RA+ positively selected. This TCR came from a man between 18 and 29 years old in good health. Some clones in this sample may be carry-over from other donors' samples. The chain joins TRBV7-9 to TRBJ1-2; 9 bases map to TRBD1. The CDR3 protein is CASSSRDRGTGYGYTF. The CDR3 bases are TGTGCCAGCAGCTCCCGCGACAGGGGGACTGGCTATGGCTACACCTTC.